These 31 T cell receptor beta chains were sequenced from one sample in a study of cytomegalovirus exposure and HLA in healthy donors (dated 2017 in TCRdb). Library construction relied on the immunoSEQ multiplex PCR assay. The table was pulled from immuneACCESS by TCRdb, which kept in-frame rearrangements only. Such tables lose some clones; where checked, under half of the loss comes from unresolved V genes, and the rest has no known cause. Across this sample there are about 120,000 clones, with roughly nine tenths seen only once. 2% to 2.5% of the sample is in the top ten clones. Source material: PBMCs. These TCRs come from a woman between 18 and 29 years old in good health and CMV-seronegative.

This clone has just a few counts. The CDR3 nucleotides are TGTGCCAGCAGCCCCGAGGGGGGGCGCTACGAGCAGTACTTC. This gives the protein CASSPEGGRYEQYF. V usage is TRBV2 and J usage is TRBJ2-7; D perhaps matches TRBD2 (7 bases). Germline lookup yields CDR1 SNHLY and CDR2 FYNNEI. The CDR3 runs to 14 residues. Trimming cost V 6 bases and J 3 bases, with 15 bases left between them. The whole variable domain, remainder taken from reference TRBV2 and TRBJ2-7, is EPEVTQTPSHQVTQMGQEVILRCVPISNHLYFYWYRQILGQKVEFLVSFYNNEISEKSEIFDDQFSVERPDGSNFTLKIRSTKLEDSAMYFCASSPEGGRYEQYFGPGTRLTVT.

The chain joins TRBV27 to TRBJ2-2; 9 bases map to TRBD2. The CDR3 extends over 16 amino acids. V gave up 5 bases and J gave up 8 bases; unmatched junction bases: 12. Looked up from germline, CDR1 is MNHEY and CDR2 is SMNVEV (reference sequence). CDR3 in DNA: TGTGCCAGCAGTGTTCCGGGACTAGCTGGTACGGGGGAGCTGTTTTTT. Its protein is CASSVPGLAGTGELFF.

The table lists this clone with a few counts. The chain uses TRBV19 and TRBJ1-4; D ambiguous. With 5 bases removed from V and 4 bases from J, the gap between germline ends came to 8 bases. Per germline, CDR1 LNHDA and CDR2 SQIVND (reference sequence). There are 13 residues in the CDR3. The CDR3 DNA is TGTGCCAGTAGTCCCGGGGATAATGAAAAACTGTTTTTT. It yields the protein CASSPGDNEKLFF.

The rearrangement uses TRBV5-1 and TRBJ1-4; 7 bases agree with TRBD1. CDR1 and CDR2 (germline): SGHRS, YFSETQ. J gave up 8 bases and V 4 bases, and 11 bases lay outside the gene matches. The CDR3 has 15 residues. The CDR3 protein is CASSQRQGDGEKLFF. The CDR3 nucleotides read TGCGCCAGCAGCCAAAGACAGGGCGATGGGGAAAAACTGTTTTTT.

The CDR3 coding sequence is TGCGCCAGCAGTGGTCAGCGCTCCCAAGAGACCCAGTACTTC. Its translation is CASSGQRSQETQYF. The gene calls are TRBV5-1 and TRBJ2-5; no clear D. The CDR3 runs to 14 residues. V lost 5 bases and J lost 1, with 12 bases in between. Germline V gene sequence: CDR1 SGHRS, CDR2 YFSETQ.

The rearrangement joins TRBV9 to TRBJ2-3; TRBD2 might be the D (6 bases). The germline gives CDR1 SGDLS, CDR2 YYNGEE. With 4 bases removed from V and 6 bases from J, the gap between germline ends came to 18 bases. The length of the CDR3 is 15 residues. The CDR3 loop reads CASSPKGLRGDTQYF. In DNA form, the CDR3 reads TGTGCCAGCAGCCCAAAGGGACTTCGAGGGGATACGCAGTATTTT.

The V call is TRBV7-6, the J call TRBJ1-3; D not certain. CDR3 length equals 16 residues. Germline assignment: CDR1 SGHVS and CDR2 FNYEAQ. V lost 0 bases to trimming and J lost 4 bases, with 13 bases between them. CDR3 region: CASSLASLARGNTIYF. CDR3 sequence (DNA): TGTGCCAGCAGCTTAGCCTCCCTAGCCCGCGGAAACACCATATATTTT.

This chain uses TRBV10-3 with TRBJ2-2, with TRBD2 matching 10 bases. CDR1 and CDR2 (germline): ENHRY, SYGVKD. J lost 6 bases, V lost 11 bases, and 3 bases had no gene match. The CDR3 is 12 residues long. CDR3 bases: TGTGCCCTAGCGGGAGAAGCCGGGGAGCTGTTTTTT. Its protein product is CALAGEAGELFF.

CDR3 region: CASSPLAGWGGTDTQYF. As DNA, the CDR3 is TGTGCCAGCAGCCCCTTAGCGGGGTGGGGGGGCACAGATACGCAGTATTTT. The chain uses TRBV11-2 and TRBJ2-3; 8 positions agree with TRBD2. Germline CDR1 reads SGHAT; CDR2 reads FQNNGV. The junction had 11 bases not matched to a gene; V was cut back by 5 bases and J by 1 base. The CDR3 totals 17 residues.

J is TRBJ1-5 and V is TRBV19; a weak D match, TRBD1 (5 bases). Germline V lookup: CDR1 LNHDA, CDR2 SQIVND (reference sequence). Trimming took 3 bases from V and 8 from J, leaving 11 bases between them. The CDR3 has 13 amino acids. CDR3 region: CASSMGGVEPQHF. CDR3 bases: TGTGCCAGTAGTATGGGGGGTGTTGAGCCCCAGCATTTT.

The chain employs TRBV7-8 and TRBJ1-3, with unresolved D. V was clipped by 3 bases and J by 0 bases, with 12 bases between them. CDR3 length equals 16 residues. CDR1 is SGHVS and CDR2 is FQNEAQ in the germline V gene. CDR3 nucleotide sequence: TGTGCCAGCAGCTTCGCCCGGGTTCCCTCTGGAAACACCATATATTTT. Its protein product is CASSFARVPSGNTIYF.

The chain carries TRBV6-4 and TRBJ2-1; 14 nucleotides align to TRBD2. Unmatched junction bases numbered 4, after V lost 3 bases and J lost 6 bases. The CDR3 is made up of 16 amino acids. Germline V gives CDR1 MRHNA, CDR2 SNTAGT. The CDR3, as DNA: TGTGCCAGCAGTGAGTCGGGACTAGCGGGAGTCAATGAGCAGTTCTTC. Residues: CASSESGLAGVNEQFF.

The J gene is TRBJ2-7, the V gene TRBV6-1, with TRBD1 matching over 9 bases. This CDR3 is 14 amino acids long. The germline V gene encodes CDR1 MNHNS and CDR2 SASEGT. V shed 3 bases, J shed 2 bases, and the junction held 2 bases outside the gene matches. The CDR3 protein is CASSDWTGAYEQYF. The CDR3 coding sequence is TGTGCCAGCAGTGATTGGACAGGGGCCTACGAGCAGTACTTC.

The chain couples TRBV14 to TRBJ1-4, with 7 bases identical to TRBD1. Germline trimming cut 4 bases from V and 0 bases from J; bases unmatched to any gene: 11. Per the germline V gene, CDR1 is SGHDN and CDR2 is FVKESK. The CDR3 contains 18 residues. For the CDR3, the DNA is TGTGCCAGCAGCCTTCGGACAGGATTAGGGACAACTAATGAAAAACTGTTTTTT. It translates to CASSLRTGLGTTNEKLFF.

The chain combines TRBV4-1 with TRBJ2-7; 12 positions match TRBD2. From germline, CDR1 is MGHRA and CDR2 YSYEKL. V lost 0 bases and J lost 7; bases outside the gene matches: 10. The CDR3 extends over 17 amino acids. As DNA, the CDR3 is TGCGCCAGCAGCCAAGACCCTAGCGGGAGGGCCCTAAAAGAGCAGTACTTC. This translates into CASSQDPSGRALKEQYF.

The chain recombines TRBV2 with TRBJ1-2; D might be TRBD1 (6 bases). Trimming removed 5 bases from V and 10 bases from J, with 17 bases in between. The CDR3 is 13 amino acids. Germline V CDR1 and CDR2: SNHLY, FYNNEI. This CDR3 reads CASSTGTLLDYTF. The CDR3 bases are TGTGCCAGCAGTACCGGGACACTGCTGGACTACACCTTC.

J is TRBJ2-5 and V is TRBV29-1; TRBD2 might be the D (5 bases). Germline V gene sequence: CDR1 SQVTM, CDR2 ANQGSEA. The CDR3 has 13 amino acids. V was cut by 3 bases and J by 2 bases, with 10 bases left in between. CDR3 in DNA: TGCAGCGTTGATCGAGGGAGTCAAGAGACCCAGTACTTC. Protein product: CSVDRGSQETQYF.

The CDR3 DNA reads TGTGCCAGCAGCTTAGATCGTCGGTCCGGGGAAGCTTTCTTT. It is translated as CASSLDRRSGEAFF. This chain uses TRBV11-2 with TRBJ1-1; D gene uncertain. Germline V gene data show CDR1 as SGHAT and CDR2 as FQNNGV. The V end lost 0 bases, the J end lost 8 bases, and 13 bases lay between the germline ends. The CDR3 length is 14 residues.

The V gene is TRBV7-2, the J gene TRBJ2-1; 7 bases map to TRBD2. V gave up 2 bases and J gave up 9 bases; unmatched junction bases: 13. This CDR3 comprises 16 residues. Looked up from germline, CDR1 is SGHTA and CDR2 is FQGNSA. The CDR3 DNA sequence: TGTGCCAGCAGCTTATTAGGCGGGAGTTCGAGAGGTGAGCAGTTCTTC. This sequence encodes CASSLLGGSSRGEQFF.

This clone was detected only once. The chain is built from TRBV9 and TRBJ1-3; D is uncertain. Germline V gene sequence: CDR1 SGDLS, CDR2 YYNGEE. Between the trimmed V and J ends, which lost 4 bases and 7 bases, there was a span of 12 bases. The CDR3 has 13 residues. CDR3 bases: TGTGCCAGCAGCCCACGGACGGGGAACACCATATATTTT. Protein: CASSPRTGNTIYF.

The chain uses TRBV7-9 and TRBJ2-1, with 7 bases aligning to TRBD2. The CDR3 is made up of 18 amino acids. J gave up 4 bases and V 3 bases, and 15 bases lay outside the gene matches. Per the germline V gene, CDR1 is SEHNR and CDR2 is FQNEAQ (reference sequence). CDR3 DNA sequence: TGTGCCAGCAGCTTTGGGCTACAAACGCTAGCGGTTTACAATGAGCAGTTCTTC. Encoded protein: CASSFGLQTLAVYNEQFF.

The chain uses TRBV5-8 and TRBJ2-5, with D hard to call. The germline CDR1 and CDR2 sequences are SGHTS and YDEGEE. The CDR3 loop spans 13 amino acids. The V end lost 2 bases, the J end lost 4 bases, and 9 bases lay between the germline ends. CDR3 region: CASSLLPTETQYF. In nucleotides, the CDR3 is TGTGCCAGCAGCTTACTACCCACAGAGACCCAGTACTTC. The variable domain in full, with the rest retrieved from reference TRBV5-8 and TRBJ2-5, is EAGVTQSPTHLIKTRGQQATLRCSPISGHTSVYWYQQALGLGLQFLLWYDEGEERNRGNFPPRFSGRQFPNYSSELNVNALELEDSALYLCASSLLPTETQYFGPGTRLLVL.

The genes are TRBV15 and TRBJ1-1; possible D gene TRBD1, 6 bases. Germline loops: CDR1 LNHNV, CDR2 YYDKDF (reference sequence). Between the trimmed V and J ends, which lost 3 bases and 1 base, there was a span of 18 bases. The length of the CDR3 is 17 residues. This chain's CDR3 is CATSSHRSTGWNTEAFF. The CDR3 region has the DNA TGTGCCACCAGCAGCCATCGATCGACAGGTTGGAACACTGAAGCTTTCTTT.

The V call is TRBV10-3, the J call TRBJ2-2, with D uncertain. Germline CDR1 reads ENHRY; CDR2 reads SYGVKD. Deletions cut 6 bases from V and 0 bases from J, with 11 bases between. This CDR3 contains 15 residues. The CDR3 protein is CAISPDSSNTGELFF. CDR3 coding DNA: TGTGCCATCAGCCCCGACTCGTCGAACACCGGGGAGCTGTTTTTT.

V usage is TRBV27 and J usage is TRBJ2-7; TRBD1 might be the D (5 bases). The V gene lost 3 bases and the J gene lost 5 bases, with 8 bases spanning the gap. The CDR3 extends over 12 amino acids. The germline V gene encodes CDR1 MNHEY and CDR2 SMNVEV (reference sequence). For the CDR3, the DNA is TGTGCCAGCAGTTTGCAGGGCCACGAGCAGTACTTC. Translated, it gives CASSLQGHEQYF.

The genes are TRBV21-1 and TRBJ2-1; TRBD2 reflects the table's D call only, with no check against the DNA. TRBV21-1 is a pseudogene locus. The CDR3 loop spans 16 amino acids. CDR3 loop: CASSKGAGGSYNEQFF. The CDR3 region has the DNA TGTGCCAGCTCCAAGGGGGCGGGGGGCTCCTACAATGAGCAGTTCTTC.

The V and J genes are TRBV5-1 and TRBJ2-3; 7 nucleotides align to TRBD2. The CDR3 totals 16 residues. Trimming took 4 bases from V and 0 from J; bases not matched to a gene: 8. CDR1 is SGHRS, CDR2 YFSETQ, per germline. The DNA for the CDR3 is TGCGCCAGCAGCGTTTCAGCGGGAACTAGCACAGATACGCAGTATTTT. Protein: CASSVSAGTSTDTQYF.

The chain joins TRBV5-1 to TRBJ2-3; possibly TRBD2 for D (6 bases). CDR3 size: 15 residues. CDR1 is SGHRS, CDR2 YFSETQ, per germline. V was shortened by 0 bases and J by 4 bases, with 12 bases between the two germline ends. CDR3 coding DNA: TGCGCCAGCAGCTTGGGCTCGGGAGTCGCAGATACGCAGTATTTT. Its protein is CASSLGSGVADTQYF.

This chain uses TRBV25-1 with TRBJ2-3, with D tentatively TRBD2 (5 bases). Germline V lookup: CDR1 MGHDK, CDR2 SYGVNS. The CDR3 loop spans 14 amino acids. Trimming took 1 base from V and 10 from J, leaving 15 bases between them. This CDR3 reads CASSESSPGAAQYF. CDR3 nucleotides: TGTGCCAGCAGTGAATCTAGCCCAGGTGCGGCGCAGTATTTT.

The rearrangement uses TRBV6-4 and TRBJ2-3; D possibly corresponds to TRBD1 (6 bases). Germline-derived CDR1 and CDR2 are MRHNA and SNTAGT. V shed 4 bases and J shed 1 base, with 6 bases lying between them. The CDR3 length is 13 residues. CDR3 nucleotide sequence: TGTGCCAGCAGTGGACAGGGCACAGATACGCAGTATTTT. Amino acid sequence: CASSGQGTDTQYF.

In regard to this clone: Other DNA sequences in the sample encode the same CDR3. The rearrangement links TRBV4-1 to TRBJ2-1, with 7 bases identical to TRBD2. The CDR3 totals 13 residues. Germline CDR1 reads MGHRA; CDR2 reads YSYEKL. Trimming removed 1 base from V and 7 bases from J; junction bases left unmatched: 1. This CDR3 reads CASSQVSGNEQFF. CDR3 nucleotide sequence: TGCGCCAGCAGCCAAGTTAGCGGGAATGAGCAGTTCTTC.